Shown below are 21 T cell receptor beta chains from a single sample sequenced in a study of shared clonotypes between healthy human individuals. CD8 cells regarded as naive lacked CD45RO, were positively chosen for CCR7, and omitted terminally differentiated effector memory CD45RA+ cells. Clones were read by immunoSEQ multiplex PCR, and TCRdb kept only the in-frame ones, dropping some. The sample contains around 2,000,000 clones, about 95% of which appear only once. Sequencing was performed on naive CD8+ T cells sorted from blood. These receptors all stem from a man aged 18 to 30 in good health.

This clone appeared a few times. In the same sample, other DNA sequences code for this CDR3. The J gene is TRBJ2-2, the V gene TRBV9; D unclear. The CDR3 loop spans 11 amino acids. CDR1 and CDR2 (germline): SGDLS, YYNGEE. V lost 0 bases and J lost 7, with 1 base in between. CDR3 residues: CASSVGGELFF. DNA of the CDR3: TGTGCCAGCAGCGTAGGCGGGGAGCTGTTTTTT.

In regard to this clone: Other DNA variants within this sample encode the same CDR3. The chain is built from TRBV6-5 and TRBJ2-7, with D unclear. V lost 2 bases and J 0 bases, leaving 8 bases between the germline ends. The germline V gene has CDR1 MNHEY and CDR2 SVGAGI. The CDR3 has 14 amino acids. CDR3: CASSYGSSSYEQYF. As DNA, the CDR3 is TGTGCCAGCAGTTACGGGTCGAGCTCCTACGAGCAGTACTTC.

This chain connects TRBV5-4 to TRBJ1-1; D uncertain. V lost 4 bases, J lost 6 bases, and 10 bases lay in between. In germline, CDR1 is SGHNT, CDR2 YYREEE (reference sequence). The CDR3 is 12 amino acids. The chain's CDR3 is CASSMGGPEAFF. DNA for the CDR3: TGTGCCAGCAGCATGGGCGGCCCTGAAGCTTTCTTT.

The rearrangement links TRBV2 to TRBJ2-5, with TRBD1 matching 9 bases. CDR3 length: 14 residues. V trimming: 7 bases; J trimming: 4 bases; junction bases outside the gene matches: 7. Germline V gene lookup returns CDR1 SNHLY and CDR2 FYNNEI. CDR3 loop: CASTVGTGRETQYF. The CDR3 region has the DNA TGTGCCAGCACTGTAGGGACAGGGAGAGAGACCCAGTACTTC.

This rearrangement joins TRBV15 to TRBJ2-7; D not certain. V gave up 0 bases and J gave up 7 bases, with 7 bases separating them. The CDR3 is made up of 12 amino acids. The germline gives CDR1 LNHNV, CDR2 YYDKDF (reference sequence). CDR3 region: CATSRDQWEQYF. CDR3 nucleotide sequence: TGTGCCACCAGCAGAGATCAGTGGGAGCAGTACTTC.

V gene TRBV10-3 combines with J gene TRBJ2-7; D is unresolved. CDR3 length: 13 residues. Trimming cost V 5 bases and J 3 bases, with 11 bases left between them. Germline CDR1 ENHRY, CDR2 SYGVKD. CDR3 residues: CAISPIGIYEQYF. The CDR3 region has the DNA TGTGCCATCAGTCCGATAGGGATCTACGAGCAGTACTTC.

The chain couples TRBV10-3 to TRBJ1-4; D is uncertain. Trimming removed 5 bases at V and 6 bases at J, with 7 bases between. Germline loops: CDR1 ENHRY, CDR2 SYGVKD. The CDR3 is 12 residues long. The CDR3 DNA reads TGTGCCATCAGTCCCGGGGATGAAAAACTGTTTTTT. It translates to CAISPGDEKLFF.

The chain carries TRBV11-1 and TRBJ1-1; D gene unclear. The CDR3 is 15 amino acids. Deletions cut 4 bases from V and 12 bases from J, with 24 bases between. Germline V gene lookup returns CDR1 SGHAT and CDR2 FQDESV (reference sequence). Here the CDR3 reads CASSSTLIGPQRPFF. CDR3 DNA sequence: TGTGCCAGCAGCTCTACTTTGATCGGGCCCCAGAGACCTTTCTTT.

The chain carries TRBV15 and TRBJ1-3, with D possibly being TRBD1 (5 bases). CDR1 is LNHNV and CDR2 is YYDKDF in the germline V gene (reference sequence). Deletions cut 0 bases from V and 1 base from J, with 7 bases between. The CDR3 runs to 15 residues. CDR3 sequence (DNA): TGTGCCACCAGCAGAGATAAGGGGTCTGGAAACACCATATATTTT. This gives the protein CATSRDKGSGNTIYF.

The chain carries TRBV27 and TRBJ2-3, with no clear D. Deletions cut 6 bases from V and 0 bases from J, with 7 bases between. Germline CDR1 and CDR2: MNHEY and SMNVEV (reference sequence). This CDR3 is built from 13 residues. CDR3 nucleotide sequence: TGTGCCAGCAGCATGTTGAGCACAGATACGCAGTATTTT. Its protein is CASSMLSTDTQYF.

The chain carries TRBV10-1 and TRBJ2-7; TRBD1 matches at 7 bases. This CDR3 is built from 14 residues. The germline V gene has CDR1 WNHNN and CDR2 SYGVQD (reference sequence). With V trimmed by 3 bases and J by 4 bases, 6 bases remained unmatched. As DNA, the CDR3 is TGCGCCAGCAGTGACGGGACAGCGATTTACGAGCAGTACTTC. Translated: CASSDGTAIYEQYF.

This chain uses TRBV7-9 with TRBJ1-2; D possibly corresponds to TRBD1 (6 bases). The CDR3 loop spans 15 amino acids. V lost 5 bases and J lost 4, with 17 bases in between. Germline CDR1 reads SEHNR; CDR2 reads FQNEAQ (reference sequence). The CDR3 nucleotides read TGTGCCAGCAGCGATATTCAGGGGCCCCTCTATGGCTACACCTTC. Protein sequence: CASSDIQGPLYGYTF.

The J gene is TRBJ2-1, the V gene TRBV5-1, with 7 bases lining up with TRBD1. There are 14 residues in the CDR3. CDR1 is SGHRS and CDR2 is YFSETQ in the germline V gene. V lost 0 bases and J lost 8; bases outside the gene matches: 5. CDR3 in amino acids: CASSLEARGHEQFF. CDR3 nucleotides: TGCGCCAGCAGCTTGGAGGCTAGGGGGCATGAGCAGTTCTTC.

This rearrangement joins TRBV4-1 to TRBJ2-7, with 8 positions matching TRBD1. The length of the CDR3 is 14 residues. Germline-derived CDR1 and CDR2 are MGHRA and YSYEKL. Trimming took 4 bases from V and 2 from J; bases not matched to a gene: 4. The CDR3 DNA reads as TGCGCCAGCAGCCTGGGGACAGGCCCCTACGAGCAGTACTTC. Protein product: CASSLGTGPYEQYF.

Notes on this clone: The same CDR3 is also encoded by other DNA sequences in this sample. The chain combines TRBV5-6 with TRBJ1-2; D is ambiguous. Germline V gives CDR1 SGHDT, CDR2 YYEEEE. The germline V and J ends were trimmed by 0 bases and 5 bases, with 5 bases remaining between them. The CDR3 has 12 residues. This chain's CDR3 is CASSLAVYGYTF. In DNA, the CDR3 is TGTGCCAGCAGCTTGGCCGTTTATGGCTACACCTTC.

The chain links TRBV5-6 to TRBJ2-1, with 7 nucleotides matching TRBD1. The junction had 4 bases not matched to a gene; V was cut back by 5 bases and J by 2 bases. Germline V CDR1 and CDR2: SGHDT, YYEEEE. The length of the CDR3 is 14 residues. In nucleotides, the CDR3 is TGTGCCAGCAGGGATGGACAGGCCTACAATGAGCAGTTCTTC. This encodes CASRDGQAYNEQFF.

This sequence joins TRBV7-9 and TRBJ2-1; D is perhaps TRBD1 (5 bases). V lost 8 bases to trimming and J lost 4 bases, with 15 bases between them. Looked up from germline, CDR1 is SEHNR and CDR2 is FQNEAQ (reference sequence). This CDR3 region has 14 residues. The CDR3 sequence: CASRAGLLYNEQFF. As DNA, the CDR3 is TGTGCCAGCCGCGCAGGGCTCTTATACAATGAGCAGTTCTTC. The complete variable domain, with remaining parts taken from reference TRBV7-9 and TRBJ2-1, reads DTGVSQNPRHKITKRGQNVTFRCDPISEHNRLYWYRQTLGQGPEFLTYFQNEAQLEKSRLLSDRFSAERPKGSFSTLEIQRTEQGDSAMYLCASRAGLLYNEQFFGPGTRLTVL.

This chain uses TRBV7-9 with TRBJ2-5, with D tentatively TRBD1 (5 bases). The CDR3 covers 16 residues. Between the trimmed V and J ends, which lost 4 bases and 2 bases, there was a span of 17 bases. CDR1 and CDR2 from the germline V gene are SEHNR and FQNEAQ (reference sequence). The CDR3 region has the DNA TGTGCCAGCAGCTACCCGACAGAAAGTCATCAAGAGACCCAGTACTTC. Translation gives CASSYPTESHQETQYF.

The chain carries TRBV5-1 and TRBJ2-2; no firm D call. CDR1 and CDR2 (germline): SGHRS, YFSETQ. V dropped 1 base and J dropped 8 bases, with 9 bases sitting between them. The CDR3 covers 13 residues. The CDR3: CASSLLSAGELFF. In DNA, the CDR3 is TGCGCCAGCAGCTTGCTCAGTGCTGGGGAGCTGTTTTTT.

J is TRBJ2-7 and V is TRBV4-1, with 9 bases identical to TRBD1. V lost 3 bases and J lost 4; bases outside the gene matches: 7. Per germline, CDR1 MGHRA and CDR2 YSYEKL. This CDR3 is built from 15 residues. The CDR3, as DNA: TGCGCCAGCAGCCACTCCGGGACAGGGCTATACGAGCAGTACTTC. Amino acid sequence: CASSHSGTGLYEQYF.

The V gene is TRBV4-1, the J gene TRBJ1-1; D unclear. V shed 1 base and J shed 0 bases, with 12 bases lying between them. Germline-derived CDR1 and CDR2 are MGHRA and YSYEKL. CDR3 length equals 16 residues. CDR3 nucleotides: TGCGCCAGCAGCCAAGGGCGGGATTGGCTGAACACTGAAGCTTTCTTT. Residues: CASSQGRDWLNTEAFF.